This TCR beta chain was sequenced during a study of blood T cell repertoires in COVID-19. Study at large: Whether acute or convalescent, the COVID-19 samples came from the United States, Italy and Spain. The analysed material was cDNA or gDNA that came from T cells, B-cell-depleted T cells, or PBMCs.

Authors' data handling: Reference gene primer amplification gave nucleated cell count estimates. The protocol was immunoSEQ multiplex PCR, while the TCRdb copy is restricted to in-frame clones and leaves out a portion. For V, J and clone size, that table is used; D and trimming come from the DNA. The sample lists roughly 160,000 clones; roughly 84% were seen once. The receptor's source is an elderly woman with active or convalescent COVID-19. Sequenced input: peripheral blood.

The CDR3 DNA follows: TGTGCCAGCTCACCTCGGGGGGCACTGAACACTGAAGCTTTCTTT. It is translated as CASSPRGALNTEAFF. The chain recombines TRBV18 with TRBJ1-1; possible D gene TRBD1, 6 bases. Germline lookup yields CDR1 KGHSH and CDR2 LQKENI. The CDR3 length is 15 residues. Trimming shortened V by 3 bases and J by 0 bases, and 11 bases separated the two germline ends.